This T cell receptor (beta chain) appears in the sequencing data of a study of T-cell reconstitution after alpha-beta-depleted transplantation in children. Trimming pared 7 bases from V and 8 bases from J, leaving 17 bases between. Germline lookup yields CDR1 MNHEY and CDR2 SVGEGT. CDR3 length equals 13 residues. Using unique molecular identifiers, the investigators prepared the TCRbeta library. TCRdb re-analysed the PCR reads in MiXCR, keeping a single row per CDR3 protein. The sample includes about a million distinct CDR3 sequences, about 29% of them seen just once. This clonotype appeared a few times. The antigen is not known. General study results and limits: T-cell counts and diversity were attributed mostly to newly produced T cells one year after transplant.

The chain combines TRBV6-2 or TRBV6-3 with TRBJ1-2, with D possibly being TRBD1 (6 bases). This TCR was sampled from a boy younger than two who had a stem cell transplant for SCID, so the T cells may come from the graft donor. This material consisted of PBMCs, mostly from graft donor cells, taken 360 days after TCRalphabeta/CD19-depleted stem cell transplant. The CDR3, as DNA: TGTGCCAGCACCACAACAGGGTCTTGGGGCTACACCTTC. Translation gives CASTTTGSWGYTF.